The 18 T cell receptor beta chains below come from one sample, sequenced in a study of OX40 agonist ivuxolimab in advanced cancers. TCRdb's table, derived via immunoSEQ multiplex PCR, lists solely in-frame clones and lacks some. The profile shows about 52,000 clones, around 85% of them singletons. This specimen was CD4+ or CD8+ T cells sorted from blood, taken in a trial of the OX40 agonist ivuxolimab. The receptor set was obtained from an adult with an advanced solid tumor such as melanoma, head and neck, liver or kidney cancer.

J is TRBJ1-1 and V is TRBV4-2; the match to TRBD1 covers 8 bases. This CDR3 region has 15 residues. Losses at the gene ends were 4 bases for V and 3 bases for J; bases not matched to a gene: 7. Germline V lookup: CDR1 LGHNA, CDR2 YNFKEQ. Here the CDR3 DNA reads TGTGCCAGCAGCCGAGGACAGGGTGGAGACACTGAAGCTTTCTTT. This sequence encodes CASSRGQGGDTEAFF.

The CDR3 is CASSQDPLLAGIGADTQYF. The CDR3 region has the DNA TGCGCCAGCAGCCAAGATCCCCTCTTAGCGGGGATCGGGGCAGATACGCAGTATTTT. This chain uses TRBV4-1 with TRBJ2-3, with TRBD2 matching over 8 bases. Germline trimming cut 0 bases from V and 4 bases from J; bases unmatched to any gene: 15. This CDR3 region has 19 residues. The germline CDR1 and CDR2 sequences are MGHRA and YSYEKL.

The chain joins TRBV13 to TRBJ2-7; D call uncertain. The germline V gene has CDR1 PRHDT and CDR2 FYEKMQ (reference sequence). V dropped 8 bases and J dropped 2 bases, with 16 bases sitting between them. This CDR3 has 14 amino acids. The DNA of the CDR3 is TGTGCCAGCGCCTCCTCCCCGGCCACCTACGAGCAGTACTTC. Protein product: CASASSPATYEQYF.

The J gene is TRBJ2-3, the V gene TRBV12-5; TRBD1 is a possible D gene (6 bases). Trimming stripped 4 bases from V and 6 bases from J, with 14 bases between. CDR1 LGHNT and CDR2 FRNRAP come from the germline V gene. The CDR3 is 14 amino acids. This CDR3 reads CASGSGTGSDTQYF. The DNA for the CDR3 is TGTGCTAGTGGTTCGGGAACAGGGTCCGATACGCAGTATTTT. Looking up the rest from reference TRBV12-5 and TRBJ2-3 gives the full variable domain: DARVTQTPRHKVTEMGQEVTMRCQPILGHNTVFWYRQTMMQGLELLAYFRNRAPLDDSGMPKDRFSAEMPDATLATLKIQPSEPRDSAVYFCASGSGTGSDTQYFGPGTRLTVL.

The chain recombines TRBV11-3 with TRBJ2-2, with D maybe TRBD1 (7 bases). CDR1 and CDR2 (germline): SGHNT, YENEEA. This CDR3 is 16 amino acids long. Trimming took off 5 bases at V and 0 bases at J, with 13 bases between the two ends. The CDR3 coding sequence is TGTGCCAGCAGCACGCGGGACAGCCCGAACACCGGGGAGCTGTTTTTT. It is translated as CASSTRDSPNTGELFF.

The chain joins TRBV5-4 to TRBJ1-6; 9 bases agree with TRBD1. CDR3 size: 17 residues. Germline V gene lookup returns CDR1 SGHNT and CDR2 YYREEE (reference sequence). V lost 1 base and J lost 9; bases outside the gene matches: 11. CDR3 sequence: CASSLNGQGLFFSPLHF. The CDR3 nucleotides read TGTGCCAGCAGCTTGAACGGACAGGGGCTATTTTTTTCACCCCTCCACTTT.

The CDR3 DNA reads as TGTGCCAGCAGCGACCTAACAGGGGGCGATGAGCAGTTCTTC. Amino acid sequence: CASSDLTGGDEQFF. This rearrangement joins TRBV11-3 to TRBJ2-1; the match to TRBD1 covers 9 bases. The CDR3 is 14 amino acids. The V segment lost 5 bases and the J segment 8 bases; nucleotides outside the gene matches: 7. Germline CDR1 reads SGHNT; CDR2 reads YENEEA.

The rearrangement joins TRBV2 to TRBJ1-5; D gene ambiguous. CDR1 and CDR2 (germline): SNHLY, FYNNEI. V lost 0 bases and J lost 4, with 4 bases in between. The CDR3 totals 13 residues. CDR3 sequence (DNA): TGTGCCAGCAGTGAAGCCAGTAATCAGCCCCAGCATTTT. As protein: CASSEASNQPQHF.

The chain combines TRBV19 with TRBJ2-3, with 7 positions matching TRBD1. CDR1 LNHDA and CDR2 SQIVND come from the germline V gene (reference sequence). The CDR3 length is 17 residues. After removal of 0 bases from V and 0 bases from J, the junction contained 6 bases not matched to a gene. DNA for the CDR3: TGTGCCAGTAGTATAGATCCGGGGACAGTAAGCACAGATACGCAGTATTTT. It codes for CASSIDPGTVSTDTQYF.

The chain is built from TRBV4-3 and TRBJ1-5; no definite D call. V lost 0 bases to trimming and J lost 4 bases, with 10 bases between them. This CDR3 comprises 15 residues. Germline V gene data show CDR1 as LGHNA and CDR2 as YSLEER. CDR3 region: CASSQEIQQNQPQHF. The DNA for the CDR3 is TGCGCCAGCAGCCAAGAAATACAGCAGAATCAGCCCCAGCATTTT.

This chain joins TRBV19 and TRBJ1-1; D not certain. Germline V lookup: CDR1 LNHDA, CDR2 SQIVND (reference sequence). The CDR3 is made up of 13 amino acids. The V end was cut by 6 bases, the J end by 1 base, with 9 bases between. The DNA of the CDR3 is TGTGCCAGTAGAATTCTTGGGAACACTGAAGCTTTCTTT. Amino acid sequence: CASRILGNTEAFF. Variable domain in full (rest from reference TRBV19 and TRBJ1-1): DGGITQSPKYLFRKEGQNVTLSCEQNLNHDAMYWYRQDPGQGLRLIYYSQIVNDFQKGDIAEGYSVSREKKESFPLTVTSAQKNPTAFYLCASRILGNTEAFFGQGTRLTVV.

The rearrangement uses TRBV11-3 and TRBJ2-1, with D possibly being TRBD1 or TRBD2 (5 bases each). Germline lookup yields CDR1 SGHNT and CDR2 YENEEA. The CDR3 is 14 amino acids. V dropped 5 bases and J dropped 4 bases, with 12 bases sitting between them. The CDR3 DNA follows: TGTGCCAGCAGCCCCGGGGCGGAGTACAATGAGCAGTTCTTC. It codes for CASSPGAEYNEQFF.

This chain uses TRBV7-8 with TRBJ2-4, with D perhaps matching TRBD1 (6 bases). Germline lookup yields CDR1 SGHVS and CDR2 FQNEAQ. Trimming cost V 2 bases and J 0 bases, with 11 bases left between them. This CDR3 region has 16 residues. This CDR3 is CASSLTGKLAKNIQYF. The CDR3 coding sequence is TGTGCCAGCAGCTTAACAGGGAAGCTAGCCAAAAACATTCAGTACTTC.

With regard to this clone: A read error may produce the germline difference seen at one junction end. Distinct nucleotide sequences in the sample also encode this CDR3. CDR3 sequence: CASSEGGRRNNYGYTF. For the CDR3, the DNA is TGTGCCAGCAGTGAAGGGGGGCGGAGGAATAACTATGGTTACACCTTC. This chain uses TRBV2 with TRBJ1-2; maybe TRBD1 (6 bases). The germline CDR1 and CDR2 sequences are SNHLY and FYNNEI. The CDR3 loop spans 16 amino acids.

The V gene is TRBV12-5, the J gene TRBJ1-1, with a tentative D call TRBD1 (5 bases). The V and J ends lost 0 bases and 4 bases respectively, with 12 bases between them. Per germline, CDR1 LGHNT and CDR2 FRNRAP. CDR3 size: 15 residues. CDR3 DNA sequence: TGTGCTAGTGGTTTGGTAGGTTCGGGGGTCACTGAAGCTTTCTTT. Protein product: CASGLVGSGVTEAFF. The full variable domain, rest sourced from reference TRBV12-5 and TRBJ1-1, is DARVTQTPRHKVTEMGQEVTMRCQPILGHNTVFWYRQTMMQGLELLAYFRNRAPLDDSGMPKDRFSAEMPDATLATLKIQPSEPRDSAVYFCASGLVGSGVTEAFFGQGTRLTVV.

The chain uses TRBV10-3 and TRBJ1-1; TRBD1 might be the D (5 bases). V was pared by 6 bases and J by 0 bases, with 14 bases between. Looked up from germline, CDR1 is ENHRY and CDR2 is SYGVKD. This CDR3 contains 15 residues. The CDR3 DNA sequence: TGTGCCATCAGCGAGGAGGGGCAGGTGAACACTGAAGCTTTCTTT. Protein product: CAISEEGQVNTEAFF.

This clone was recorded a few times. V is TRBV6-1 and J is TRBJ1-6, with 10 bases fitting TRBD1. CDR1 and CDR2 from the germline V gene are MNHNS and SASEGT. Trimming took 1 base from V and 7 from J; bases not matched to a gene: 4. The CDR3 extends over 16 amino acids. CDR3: CASSEVSGQGNSPLHF. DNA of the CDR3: TGTGCCAGCAGTGAAGTTTCGGGACAGGGGAATTCACCCCTCCACTTT.

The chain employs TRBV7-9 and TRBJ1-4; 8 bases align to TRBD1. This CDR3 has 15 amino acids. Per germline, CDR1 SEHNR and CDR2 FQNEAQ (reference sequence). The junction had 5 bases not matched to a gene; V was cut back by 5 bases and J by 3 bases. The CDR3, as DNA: TGTGCCAGCAGCAAAGGACAGGGAGCTAATGAAAAACTGTTTTTT. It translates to CASSKGQGANEKLFF.